These 2 T cell receptor beta chains share one sample of origin, sequenced in a study of T cell responses to AZD1222 COVID-19 vaccine. The repertoire was sequenced with immunoSEQ multiplex PCR; TCRdb's copy has only in-frame clones and lacks some. The data hold under 130,000 clones, with more than 90% observed a single time. Sequenced material: peripheral blood, taken on day 0 of AZD1222 vaccination. The receptors were gathered from an adult in good health.

On this clone: An end of the junction does not agree with germline; a read error may underlie this. This sequence joins TRBV20-1 and TRBJ1-1; D is unclear. The CDR3 runs to 11 residues. Germline V CDR1 and CDR2: DFQATT, SNEGSKA (reference sequence). DNA of the CDR3: TGCAGTGCTAGAAGGAACGCTGAAGCTTTCTTT. As protein: CSARRNAEAFF.

This chain uses TRBV19 with TRBJ2-3, with 9 bases identical to TRBD2. The germline V gene encodes CDR1 LNHDA and CDR2 SQIVND (reference sequence). The CDR3 has 15 amino acids. V shed 7 bases and J 6 bases; nucleotides not matched to a gene: 11. The CDR3 DNA is TGTGCCAGTAAAACAGGCGGGGGGGCCGGGGATACGCAGTATTTT. This translates into CASKTGGGAGDTQYF.